This TCR beta chain originates from a study of blood T cell repertoires in COVID-19. Source study methods: Amplification of reference gene primers was used by the study to estimate nucleated cell counts. Method: immunoSEQ multiplex PCR; TCRdb's copy keeps in-frame clones and lacks some. D and trimming come from the DNA, and the V and J calls and clone size come from that table. The table has around 60,000 clones, just over 85% seen once; the top ten hold roughly 1.2%. Germline V gene lookup returns CDR1 SGHRS and CDR2 YFSETQ. The CDR3 spans 14 residues. Trimming left V 0 bases short and J 4 bases short, with 10 bases between.

This sequence was found in a man between 35 and 55 years old with acute or convalescent COVID-19. V gene TRBV5-1 combines with J gene TRBJ1-2; tentatively, D is TRBD1 (5 bases). Sequencing was carried out using peripheral blood. The CDR3 loop is CASSLDSGGYGYTF. The CDR3 DNA reads TGCGCCAGCAGCTTGGACTCGGGGGGCTATGGCTACACCTTC.